Detailed here is one T cell receptor (beta chain). The antigen is unknown. Germline assignment: CDR1 MRHNA and CDR2 SNTAGT. CDR3 length equals 14 residues. Trimming removed 6 bases from V and 3 bases from J; junction bases left unmatched: 4. TCRdb's copy holds only in-frame clones and misses some; the assay was immunoSEQ multiplex PCR. Here the sample spans about 28,000 clones, about 84% being singletons. This sample is part of a study of OX40 agonist ivuxolimab in advanced cancers. Study-wide context: The patients' treatment was ivuxolimab, an agonistic anti-OX40 (CD134) antibody. Treatment received earlier with anti-PD-1, anti-PD-L1 or anti-CTLA-4 agents was allowed, and 40% had some.

Study results and caveats: The CD4+ and CD8+ T cells in the blood had expanded clonally by week 6 at 0.1 to 3.0 mg/kg.

The TCR was taken from an adult with an advanced solid tumor such as melanoma, head and neck, liver or kidney cancer. The material was CD4+ or CD8+ T cells sorted from blood, obtained in a trial of the OX40 agonist ivuxolimab. The chain recombines TRBV6-4 with TRBJ2-2; 7 bases line up with TRBD1. CDR3 loop: CASRTGMDTGELFF. CDR3 nucleotides: TGTGCCAGCAGGACAGGGATGGACACCGGGGAGCTGTTTTTT.